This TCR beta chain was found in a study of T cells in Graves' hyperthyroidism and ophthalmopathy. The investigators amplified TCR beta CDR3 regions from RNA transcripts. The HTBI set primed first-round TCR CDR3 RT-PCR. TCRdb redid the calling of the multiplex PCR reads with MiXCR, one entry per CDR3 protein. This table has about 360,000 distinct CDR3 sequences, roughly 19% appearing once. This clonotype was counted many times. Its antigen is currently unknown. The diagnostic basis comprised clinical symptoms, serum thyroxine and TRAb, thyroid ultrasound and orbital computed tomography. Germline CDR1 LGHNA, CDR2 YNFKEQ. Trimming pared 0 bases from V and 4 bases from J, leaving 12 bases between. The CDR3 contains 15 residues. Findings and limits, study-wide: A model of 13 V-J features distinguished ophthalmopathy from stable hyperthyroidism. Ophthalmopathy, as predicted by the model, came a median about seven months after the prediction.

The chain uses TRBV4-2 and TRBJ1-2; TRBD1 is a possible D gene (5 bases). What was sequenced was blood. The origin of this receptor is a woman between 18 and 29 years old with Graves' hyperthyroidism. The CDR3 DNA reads TGTGCCAGCAGCCAAGATTGGGGCGCTGGCTATGGCTACACCTTC. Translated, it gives CASSQDWGAGYGYTF.